This T cell receptor beta chain was identified in a study of blood T cell repertoires in COVID-19. Study-wide background: Acute and convalescent COVID-19 samples came from the United States, Italy and Spain. PBMCs, B-cell-depleted T cells, or T cells provided the cDNA or gDNA that made up the material.

Per the study methods: Amplifying reference gene primers gave estimates of nucleated cell counts. Using immunoSEQ multiplex PCR, the repertoire was profiled, and TCRdb retains in-frame clones only, with some absent. V and J calls plus clone size are reproduced from that table; the DNA served to infer D and trimming. The table records about 220,000 clones, around 85% of them present only once. Germline CDR1 reads LNHDA; CDR2 reads SQIVND (reference sequence). The CDR3 is 15 residues long. Trimming shortened V by 4 bases and J by 2 bases, and 12 bases separated the two germline ends. The sample consisted of peripheral blood. The source is a human donor in a cohort sampled during active COVID-19. The gene calls are TRBV19 and TRBJ1-5, with D possibly matching TRBD1 (6 bases). This CDR3 is CASSTYRDGNQPQHF. The CDR3 DNA reads as TGTGCCAGTAGTACGTACAGGGATGGCAATCAGCCCCAGCATTTT.